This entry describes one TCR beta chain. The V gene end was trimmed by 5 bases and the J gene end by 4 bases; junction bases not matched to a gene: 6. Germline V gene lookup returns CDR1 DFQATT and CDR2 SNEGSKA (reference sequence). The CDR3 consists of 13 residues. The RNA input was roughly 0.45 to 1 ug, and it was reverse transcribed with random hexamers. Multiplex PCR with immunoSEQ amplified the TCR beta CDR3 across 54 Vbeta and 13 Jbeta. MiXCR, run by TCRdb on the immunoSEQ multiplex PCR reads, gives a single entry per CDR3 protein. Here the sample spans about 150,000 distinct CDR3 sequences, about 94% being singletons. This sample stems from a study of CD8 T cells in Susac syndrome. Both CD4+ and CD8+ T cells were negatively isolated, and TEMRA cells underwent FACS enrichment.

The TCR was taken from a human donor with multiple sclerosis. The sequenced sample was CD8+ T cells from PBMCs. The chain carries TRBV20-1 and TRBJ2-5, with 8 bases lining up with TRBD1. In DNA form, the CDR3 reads TGCAGTGCTGCAGGGGGCCTGTTAGAGACCCAGTACTTC. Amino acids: CSAAGGLLETQYF.